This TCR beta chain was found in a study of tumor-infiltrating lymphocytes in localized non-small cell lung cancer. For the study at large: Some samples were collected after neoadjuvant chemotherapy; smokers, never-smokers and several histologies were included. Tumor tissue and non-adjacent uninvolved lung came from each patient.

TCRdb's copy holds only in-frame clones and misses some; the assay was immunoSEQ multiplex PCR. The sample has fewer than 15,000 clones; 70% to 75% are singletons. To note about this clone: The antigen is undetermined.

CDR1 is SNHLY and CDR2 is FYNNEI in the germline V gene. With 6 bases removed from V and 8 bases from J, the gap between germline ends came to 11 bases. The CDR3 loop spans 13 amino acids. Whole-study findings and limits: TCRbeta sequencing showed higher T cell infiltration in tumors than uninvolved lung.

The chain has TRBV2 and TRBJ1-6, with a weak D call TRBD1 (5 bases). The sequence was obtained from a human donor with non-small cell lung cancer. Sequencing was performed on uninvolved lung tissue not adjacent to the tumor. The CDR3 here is CASSVGADSPLHF. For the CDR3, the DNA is TGTGCCAGCAGCGTAGGGGCAGATTCACCCCTCCACTTT.